A selection of T cell receptor beta chains follows, all from one sample in a study of identical twins. MiXCR, applied by TCRdb to the 5' RACE reads, yields one record per CDR3 protein. The table records under 400,000 distinct CDR3 sequences, about 9% of them present only once. The sample was naive T cells sorted from blood. Receptors were obtained from a woman aged 50 to 65 in good health. The CDR3 runs from the conserved cysteine through the conserved F or W. The D gene is left open where the match is weak. Not all rows give a size; the values are once, few, many and, for expanded clones, a class.

CASSAGGTYNEQFF,TGTGCCAGCAGTGCCGGGGGAACCTACAATGAGCAGTTCTTC,14,TRBV2,.,TRBJ2-1,.
CATSRDGGTSTDTQYF,TGTGCCACCAGCAGAGATGGGGGCACTAGCACAGATACGCAGTATTTT,16,TRBV15,.,TRBJ2-3,few
CASSLGAGTNTGELFF,TGCGCCAGCAGCTTGGGTGCGGGGACGAACACCGGGGAGCTGTTTTTT,16,TRBV5-1,.,TRBJ2-2,many
CSTSREGATAFF,TGCAGCACATCGCGAGAGGGTGCAACAGCTTTTTTC,12,TRBV29-1,.,TRBJ1-2,few
CASSLDGIQPQHF,TGTGCCAGCAGCTTAGATGGCATCCAGCCCCAGCATTTT,13,TRBV11-2,.,TRBJ1-5,many
CATSDFGSALHF,TGTGCCACCAGTGATTTCGGCTCTGCCCTCCACTTT,12,TRBV24-1,.,TRBJ1-6,many
CSAGTGGAQNYGYTF,TGCAGCGCCGGGACAGGGGGCGCCCAGAACTATGGCTACACCTTC,15,TRBV29-1,TRBD1,TRBJ1-2,many
CASSPRSFYEQYF,TGTGCCAGCAGCCCCAGGTCGTTCTACGAGCAGTACTTC,13,TRBV12-3/TRBV12-4,.,TRBJ2-7,few
CASSLVLASYYNEQFF,TGCGCCAGCAGCTTGGTTCTAGCGAGCTACTACAATGAGCAGTTCTTC,16,TRBV5-1,.,TRBJ2-1,few
CASSFLTSGFSYEQYF,TGTGCCAGCAGTTTCCTCACTAGCGGGTTTTCCTACGAGCAGTACTTC,16,TRBV27,TRBD2,TRBJ2-7,few
CASSLTGSNEQFF,TGTGCCAGCAGTTTAACGGGGAGCAATGAGCAGTTCTTC,13,TRBV12-3/TRBV12-4,.,TRBJ2-1,many
CASSHRPGGGTEAFF,TGTGCCAGCAGTCACCGGCCAGGCGGCGGCACTGAAGCTTTCTTT,15,TRBV28,.,TRBJ1-1,.
CSVWTSGRVTYNEQFF,TGCAGTGTTTGGACTAGCGGGAGGGTAACCTACAATGAGCAGTTCTTC,16,TRBV20-1,TRBD2,TRBJ2-1,few
CSASSPGVAKNIQYF,TGCAGTGCTAGTAGCCCCGGGGTAGCCAAAAACATTCAGTACTTC,15,TRBV20-1,.,TRBJ2-4,few
CASSHDAFGTSRSGELFF,TGCGCCAGCAGCCATGACGCATTCGGGACTAGCCGTTCCGGGGAGCTGTTTTTT,18,TRBV4-1,TRBD2,TRBJ2-2,.
CASSLWDRVRTEAFF,TGTGCCAGCAGTTTATGGGACAGGGTTCGGACTGAAGCTTTCTTT,15,TRBV12-3/TRBV12-4,TRBD1,TRBJ1-1,few
CASSLRPQGSNTGELFF,TGTGCCAGCAGTTTGCGTCCACAGGGCTCGAACACCGGGGAGCTGTTTTTT,17,TRBV27,.,TRBJ2-2,.
CASTGHRTDSNTGELFF,TGTGCCAGCACCGGCCACCGGACAGATTCGAACACCGGGGAGCTGTTTTTT,17,TRBV6-6,.,TRBJ2-2,.
CASSPHNRQETQYF,TGTGCCAGCAGCCCTCATAACAGACAAGAGACCCAGTACTTC,14,TRBV3-1,.,TRBJ2-5,.
CASTPGGRGGYTF,TGTGCCAGCACCCCGGGGGGAAGGGGTGGCTACACCTTC,13,TRBV12-3/TRBV12-4,.,TRBJ1-2,.
CASSSTSGGSNEQFF,TGTGCCAGCAGCTCCACTAGCGGGGGTAGCAATGAGCAGTTCTTC,15,TRBV6-5,TRBD2,TRBJ2-1,.
CASSPSSGSAYEQFF,TGTGCCAGCAGCCCGTCTAGCGGGAGTGCCTATGAGCAGTTCTTC,15,TRBV7-8,TRBD2,TRBJ2-1,.
CASSVEGLNYEQYF,TGCGCCAGCAGTGTCGAAGGACTAAATTACGAGCAGTACTTC,14,TRBV4-1,.,TRBJ2-7,many
CSVGGQGIGYGYTF,TGCAGCGTTGGGGGACAGGGGATCGGCTATGGCTACACCTTC,14,TRBV29-1,TRBD1,TRBJ1-2,few
CASSQPGTAYGYTF,TGCGCCAGCAGCCAACCCGGGACAGCCTATGGCTACACCTTC,14,TRBV4-1,TRBD1,TRBJ1-2,.
CSVASRTRELFF,TGCAGCGTTGCGAGCAGGACCCGGGAGCTGTTTTTT,12,TRBV29-1,.,TRBJ2-2,.
CASRSGTGGFMAFF,TGTGCCAGCAGGTCCGGGACAGGGGGCTTTATGGCTTTCTTT,14,TRBV11-2,TRBD1,TRBJ1-1,.
CASSEVVNSYTQYF,TGTGCCAGCAGTGAAGTTGTTAATTCCTATACGCAGTATTTT,14,TRBV6-1,.,TRBJ2-3,few
CSARQTADPIQPQHF,TGCAGTGCTAGACAGACAGCCGACCCGATTCAGCCCCAGCATTTT,15,TRBV20-1,.,TRBJ1-5,few
CSAISLGELFF,TGCAGTGCCATCAGCCTCGGGGAGCTGTTTTTT,11,TRBV20-1,.,TRBJ2-2,few
CASSARIRDRGSPGNTIYF,TGTGCCAGCAGTGCCCGAATCCGGGACAGGGGGAGTCCTGGAAACACCATATATTTT,19,TRBV12-3/TRBV12-4,TRBD1,TRBJ1-3,few
CASSYSHPGGRRETQYF,TGTGCCAGCAGTTACTCCCACCCCGGCGGGAGAAGAGAGACCCAGTACTTC,17,TRBV6-5,TRBD2,TRBJ2-5,few
CASSSLLGSRAGTEAFF,TGTGCCAGCAGCTCCTTATTGGGGAGCAGGGCGGGGACTGAAGCTTTCTTT,17,TRBV7-2,.,TRBJ1-1,few
CATGLLANSTDTQYF,TGTGCCACCGGATTACTAGCGAATAGCACAGATACGCAGTATTTT,15,TRBV24-1,TRBD2,TRBJ2-3,many
CASSSSLAGVGYEQYF,TGTGCCAGCAGCTCATCTCTAGCGGGAGTAGGCTACGAGCAGTACTTC,16,TRBV7-6,TRBD2,TRBJ2-7,.
CASTSAGASYNEQFF,TGTGCCAGCACCTCAGCGGGAGCTTCCTACAATGAGCAGTTCTTC,15,TRBV12-3/TRBV12-4,TRBD2,TRBJ2-1,.
CASSHSGQNTEAFF,TGTGCCAGCAGTCACTCCGGCCAGAACACTGAAGCTTTCTTT,14,TRBV12-3/TRBV12-4,.,TRBJ1-1,few
CASSVDGQGSYNEQFF,TGTGCCAGCAGCGTAGACGGACAGGGGAGTTACAATGAGCAGTTCTTC,16,TRBV9,TRBD1,TRBJ2-1,few
CASSPGLDNEQFF,TGTGCCAGCAGCCCAGGACTTGACAATGAGCAGTTCTTC,13,TRBV7-8,.,TRBJ2-1,.
CASSRVDEKLFF,TGCGCCAGCAGCAGGGTGGATGAAAAACTGTTTTTT,12,TRBV10-2,.,TRBJ1-4,.
CASSLTQQTGAGGYTF,TGTGCCAGCAGCTTAACCCAACAGACAGGGGCGGGTGGCTACACCTTC,16,TRBV11-2,TRBD1,TRBJ1-2,few
CSALYSGNTIYF,TGCAGTGCTCTGTATTCTGGAAACACCATATATTTT,12,TRBV20-1,.,TRBJ1-3,few
CASNTGTTYTGELFF,TGTGCCAGCAATACCGGGACTACCTACACCGGGGAGCTGTTTTTT,15,TRBV12-3/TRBV12-4,TRBD2,TRBJ2-2,.
CASSRKSNTGELFF,TGTGCCAGCAGTAGAAAATCAAACACCGGGGAGCTGTTTTTT,14,TRBV2,.,TRBJ2-2,few
CATSDLRAGSYNEQFF,TGTGCCACCAGTGATTTGAGGGCAGGGTCCTACAATGAGCAGTTCTTC,16,TRBV24-1,.,TRBJ2-1,.
CASSPSGREIDEQFF,TGTGCCAGCAGTCCCTCGGGGCGGGAGATCGATGAGCAGTTCTTC,15,TRBV12-3/TRBV12-4,TRBD2,TRBJ2-1,.
CASSPTSDVNEQFF,TGTGCCAGCAGTCCGACTAGTGATGTCAATGAGCAGTTCTTC,14,TRBV27,.,TRBJ2-1,.